The 25 T cell receptor beta chains below were found in one sample sequenced in a study of human T cells and chemical hapten exposure. TCRdb passed the RACE reads through MiXCR, listing each CDR3 protein once. The repertoire holds 110,000 to 150,000 distinct CDR3 sequences, 10% to 15% seen once, with around 1.4% in the top ten. Noted time point: patch test 2, 6 weeks after DPC sensitization. Described treatment: therapeutic diphenylcyclopropenone sensitization with weekly scalp DPC. The starting material was whole blood, obtained in connection with sensitization to the hapten diphenylcyclopropenone (DPC). These receptors were obtained from a woman aged 45-65 years with alopecia areata. Some clones in this sample may be carry-over from other donors' samples.

The chain carries TRBV7-9 and TRBJ2-2; 10 bases map to TRBD2. The CDR3 consists of 19 residues. From germline, CDR1 is SEHNR and CDR2 FQNEAQ (reference sequence). V shed 8 bases and J 3 bases; nucleotides not matched to a gene: 18. The DNA for the CDR3 is TGTGCCAGCCTATTAGCCCCAACTAGCGGGAAACGGCACACCGGGGAGCTGTTTTTT. Its protein is CASLLAPTSGKRHTGELFF. Complete variable domain (other parts from reference TRBV7-9 and TRBJ2-2): DTGVSQNPRHKITKRGQNVTFRCDPISEHNRLYWYRQTLGQGPEFLTYFQNEAQLEKSRLLSDRFSAERPKGSFSTLEIQRTEQGDSAMYLCASLLAPTSGKRHTGELFFGEGSRLTVL.

The chain joins TRBV5-4 to TRBJ1-1, with D perhaps TRBD1 (5 bases). In germline, CDR1 is SGHNT, CDR2 YYREEE (reference sequence). The CDR3 contains 15 residues. V lost 5 bases to trimming and J lost 1 base, with 15 bases between them. CDR3 in amino acids: CASSSVRQGNTEAFF. The CDR3 DNA reads TGTGCCAGCAGTTCCGTTCGTCAGGGGAACACTGAAGCTTTCTTT.

The chain carries TRBV7-6 and TRBJ2-4; maybe TRBD2 (5 bases). CDR1 and CDR2 from the germline V gene are SGHVS and FNYEAQ. This CDR3 is 13 amino acids long. Between the trimmed V and J ends, which lost 5 bases and 7 bases, there was a span of 12 bases. The DNA of the CDR3 is TGTGCCAGCAGCCCACTGGGAGACAACATTCAGTACTTC. Encoded protein: CASSPLGDNIQYF. The full variable domain, its missing parts supplied by reference TRBV7-6 and TRBJ2-4, is GAGVSQSPRYKVTKRGQDVALRCDPISGHVSLYWYRQALGQGPEFLTYFNYEAQQDKSGLPNDRFSAERPEGSISTLTIQRTEQRDSAMYRCASSPLGDNIQYFGAGTRLSVL.

The chain uses TRBV12-3 or TRBV12-4 and TRBJ2-1; tentatively, D is TRBD2 (5 bases). The ends were cut back, 3 bases at V and 7 bases at J, with 7 bases in the middle. This CDR3 spans 12 amino acids. For the CDR3, the DNA is TGTGCCAGCAGTTTCGGGGAAAATGAGCAGTTCTTC. This sequence encodes CASSFGENEQFF.

There are many counts of this clonotype. The chain is built from TRBV7-9 and TRBJ2-4; D is unresolved. The germline V gene has CDR1 SEHNR and CDR2 FQNEAQ (reference sequence). The CDR3 sequence is 15 residues long. Trimming pared 1 base from V and 1 base from J, leaving 8 bases between. The CDR3, as DNA: TGTGCCAGCAGCTTAGACGGCACGGCCAAAAACATTCAGTACTTC. Protein: CASSLDGTAKNIQYF.

The V and J genes are TRBV28 and TRBJ1-2, with D possibly matching TRBD1 (5 bases). The CDR3 contains 12 residues. CDR1 and CDR2 (germline): MDHEN, SYDVKM. Trimming stripped 5 bases from V and 14 bases from J, with 18 bases between. This CDR3 is CASSTMGERGTF. The CDR3 nucleotides read TGTGCCAGCAGTACTATGGGGGAGCGAGGGACCTTC.

In its sample, this clonotype was seen a few times. The chain carries TRBV3-1 and TRBJ2-7; D gene uncertain. Germline loops: CDR1 LGHDT, CDR2 YNNKEL (reference sequence). V lost 4 bases to trimming and J lost 6 bases, with 13 bases between them. The CDR3 loop spans 13 amino acids. The CDR3 DNA is TGTGCCAGCAGCCTACGCACATATCGCGAGCAGTACTTC. It specifies CASSLRTYREQYF.

This clonotype was observed a handful of times. The chain has TRBV7-6 and TRBJ2-2, with D possibly TRBD1 on 5 matching bases. The germline CDR1 and CDR2 sequences are SGHVS and FNYEAQ. The CDR3 has 13 residues. The V and J ends lost 3 bases and 6 bases respectively, with 8 bases between them. This CDR3 reads CASSFSRAGELFF. The CDR3 DNA is TGTGCCAGCAGCTTTAGCAGGGCCGGGGAGCTGTTTTTT. Combining the CDR3 with reference TRBV7-6 and TRBJ2-2 gives the whole variable domain GAGVSQSPRYKVTKRGQDVALRCDPISGHVSLYWYRQALGQGPEFLTYFNYEAQQDKSGLPNDRFSAERPEGSISTLTIQRTEQRDSAMYRCASSFSRAGELFFGEGSRLTVL.

This clonotype was observed many times. J is TRBJ2-2 and V is TRBV7-9; a possible D gene is TRBD1 (6 bases). Per germline, CDR1 SEHNR and CDR2 FQNEAQ (reference sequence). V was cut by 2 bases and J by 5 bases, with 6 bases left in between. CDR3 length: 13 residues. The CDR3 sequence: CASSLQGTGELFF. CDR3 coding DNA: TGTGCCAGCAGCTTACAGGGGACCGGGGAGCTGTTTTTT.

This clonotype was seen only a few times. The chain links TRBV6-4 to TRBJ2-3; 11 positions agree with TRBD2. The germline gives CDR1 MRHNA, CDR2 SNTAGT. Trimming at V came to 4 bases and at J to 2 bases, leaving 2 bases not matched to a gene. This CDR3 is built from 15 residues. The CDR3 sequence is CASSVLAGDTDTQYF. DNA for the CDR3: TGTGCCAGCAGTGTACTAGCGGGAGACACAGATACGCAGTATTTT.

This clonotype was counted a few times. The chain links TRBV29-1 to TRBJ2-1; tentative D call: TRBD2 (5 bases). In germline, CDR1 is SQVTM, CDR2 ANQGSEA. The CDR3 totals 15 residues. V lost 1 base and J lost 2, with 12 bases in between. The CDR3 sequence: CSVEGSGTTYNEQFF. As DNA, the CDR3 is TGCAGCGTTGAAGGGAGCGGAACTACCTACAATGAGCAGTTCTTC.

This chain uses TRBV7-6 with TRBJ2-1; D is possibly TRBD1 (6 bases). CDR1 and CDR2 from the germline V gene are SGHVS and FNYEAQ. The CDR3 sequence is 14 residues long. Trimming cost V 5 bases and J 9 bases, with 17 bases left between them. CDR3 coding DNA: TGTGCCAGCAGCGCCGTAAGGGAAGGGGGTGAGCAGTTCTTC. Translated: CASSAVREGGEQFF.

This clonotype was seen only a few times. CDR3 sequence reads: CASSLVLAGGSNTGELFF. The CDR3 nucleotides read TGTGCCAGCAGCTTAGTACTAGCGGGAGGGTCGAACACCGGGGAGCTGTTTTTT. This rearrangement joins TRBV7-6 to TRBJ2-2; 13 bases map to TRBD2. CDR3 size: 18 residues. Per the germline V gene, CDR1 is SGHVS and CDR2 is FNYEAQ. V was pared by 1 base and J by 0 bases, with 2 bases of the junction left unmatched.

The chain has TRBV29-1 and TRBJ1-2; 9 positions agree with TRBD1. The CDR3 has 14 residues. CDR1 is SQVTM, CDR2 ANQGSEA, per germline. The ends lost 3 bases at V and 4 bases at J; junction bases unmatched: 6. The CDR3 is CSVEIQGAGYGYTF. Written as DNA, the CDR3 is TGCAGCGTTGAGATACAGGGGGCAGGCTATGGCTACACCTTC.

The V gene is TRBV5-1, the J gene TRBJ2-1; tentative D call: TRBD2 (6 bases). Deletions cut 1 base from V and 8 bases from J, with 16 bases between. CDR3 length: 15 amino acids. CDR1 and CDR2 (germline): SGHRS, YFSETQ. The CDR3 DNA follows: TGCGCCAGCAGCTTGTACGGGAGCGACGCGGATGAGCAGTTCTTC. Amino acid sequence: CASSLYGSDADEQFF.

The rearrangement uses TRBV19 and TRBJ1-5; D possibly corresponds to TRBD1 (5 bases). Trimming stripped 1 base from V and 6 bases from J, with 13 bases between. Germline CDR1 is LNHDA and CDR2 is SQIVND (reference sequence). This CDR3 region has 15 residues. CDR3 bases: TGTGCCAGTAGTATAGTAGTCCAGGGAACTCAGCCCCAGCATTTT. Its translation is CASSIVVQGTQPQHF.

There are many counts of this clonotype. The J gene is TRBJ1-1, the V gene TRBV9; TRBD1 agrees at 10 bases. The CDR3 spans 15 residues. Germline V CDR1 and CDR2: SGDLS, YYNGEE. V dropped 4 bases and J dropped 1; count of bases not matched to a gene: 4. Written as DNA, the CDR3 is TGTGCCAGCAGCACTAGACAGGGGGCGAACACTGAAGCTTTCTTT. Encoded protein: CASSTRQGANTEAFF.

The genes are TRBV12-3 or TRBV12-4 and TRBJ2-1; 16 nucleotides agree with TRBD2. This CDR3 region has 17 residues. V lost 6 bases, J lost 8 bases, and 10 bases stayed unmatched. CDR3 region: CASSLKGLAGGRDEQFF. The CDR3, as DNA: TGTGCCAGCAGCCTGAAGGGACTAGCGGGAGGGCGAGATGAGCAGTTCTTC.

The genes are TRBV20-1 and TRBJ1-6; 9 bases align to TRBD1. CDR1 is DFQATT, CDR2 SNEGSKA, per germline (reference sequence). The CDR3 is 15 residues long. V dropped 3 bases and J dropped 9; count of bases not matched to a gene: 9. CDR3 sequence (DNA): TGCAGTGCTAGTTCTAGGGGACAGGGTTTTTCACCCCTCCACTTT. Its translation is CSASSRGQGFSPLHF.

Only a few counts were recorded for this clonotype. The CDR3 DNA follows: TGTGCCAGCAAGGCATATGAAGCTTTCTTT. This gives the protein CASKAYEAFF. The rearrangement uses TRBV2 and TRBJ1-1; unclear D gene. This CDR3 is 10 amino acids long. CDR1 is SNHLY, CDR2 FYNNEI, per germline. The germline V and J ends were trimmed by 7 bases and 7 bases, with 7 bases remaining between them.

This clonotype was detected only a few times. This chain joins TRBV7-9 and TRBJ2-3, with D possibly matching TRBD1 (5 bases). The CDR3 is 15 amino acids. CDR1 and CDR2 (germline): SEHNR, FQNEAQ (reference sequence). With 5 bases removed from V and 5 bases from J, the gap between germline ends came to 17 bases. The CDR3 region is CASSAAPGWGDTQYF. The CDR3 region has the DNA TGTGCCAGCAGCGCAGCTCCAGGGTGGGGAGATACGCAGTATTTT.

The rearrangement joins TRBV20-1 to TRBJ2-5; TRBD2 might be the D (7 bases). Trimming stripped 5 bases from V and 0 bases from J, with 13 bases between. CDR1 is DFQATT and CDR2 is SNEGSKA in the germline V gene (reference sequence). CDR3 size: 14 residues. CDR3 sequence reads: CSARGADYQETQYF. In DNA, the CDR3 is TGCAGTGCTCGGGGGGCAGACTACCAAGAGACCCAGTACTTC.

The V and J genes are TRBV30 and TRBJ2-7; 7 positions agree with TRBD2. The CDR3 consists of 16 residues. CDR1 and CDR2 (germline): GTSNPN, SVGIG (reference sequence). The V and J ends lost 2 bases and 2 bases, in that order; junction bases with no gene match: 12. The CDR3 DNA is TGTGCCTGGAGTACCCGACTAGCCGGAAGAACCTACGAGCAGTACTTC. This sequence encodes CAWSTRLAGRTYEQYF.

This clonotype was found a few times. The chain couples TRBV20-1 to TRBJ2-7; 7 bases agree with TRBD2. V lost 3 bases and J lost 5; bases outside the gene matches: 10. The CDR3 totals 14 residues. The germline V gene encodes CDR1 DFQATT and CDR2 SNEGSKA (reference sequence). CDR3: CSARSGGPSHEQYF. For the CDR3, the DNA is TGCAGTGCTAGGTCGGGAGGCCCCTCTCACGAGCAGTACTTC.

Many counts were recorded for this clonotype. This chain connects TRBV29-1 to TRBJ2-7; 9 nucleotides align to TRBD1. The J segment lost 6 bases and the V segment lost 4 bases, leaving 7 bases of the junction unmatched. The CDR3 sequence is 13 residues long. The germline V gene encodes CDR1 SQVTM and CDR2 ANQGSEA. CDR3: CSVVWTGVGEQYF. The CDR3 DNA is TGCAGCGTTGTCTGGACAGGGGTTGGCGAGCAGTACTTC.